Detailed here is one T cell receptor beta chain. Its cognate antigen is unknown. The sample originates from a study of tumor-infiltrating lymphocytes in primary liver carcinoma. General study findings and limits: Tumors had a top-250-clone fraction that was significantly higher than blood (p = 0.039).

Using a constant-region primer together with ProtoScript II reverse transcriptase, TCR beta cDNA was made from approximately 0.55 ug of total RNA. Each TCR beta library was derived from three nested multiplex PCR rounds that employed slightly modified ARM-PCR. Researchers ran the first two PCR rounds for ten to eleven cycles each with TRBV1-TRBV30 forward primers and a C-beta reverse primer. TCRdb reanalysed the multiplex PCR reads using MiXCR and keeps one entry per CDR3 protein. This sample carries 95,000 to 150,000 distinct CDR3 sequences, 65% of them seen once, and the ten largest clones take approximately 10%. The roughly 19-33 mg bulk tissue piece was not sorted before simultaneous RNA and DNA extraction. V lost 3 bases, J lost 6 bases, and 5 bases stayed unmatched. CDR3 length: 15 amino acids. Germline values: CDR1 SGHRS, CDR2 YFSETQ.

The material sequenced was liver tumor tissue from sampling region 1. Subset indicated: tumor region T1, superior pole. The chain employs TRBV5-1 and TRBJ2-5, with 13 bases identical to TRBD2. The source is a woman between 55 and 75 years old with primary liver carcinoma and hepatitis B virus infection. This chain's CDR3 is CASSSGLAGVKTQYF. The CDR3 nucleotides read TGCGCCAGCAGCTCAGGACTAGCGGGAGTGAAGACCCAGTACTTC.